This TCR beta chain is from a study of blood T cells in healthy people across ages. This clonotype was observed a handful of times. The antigen is unknown. Isolation recovered at least 6 million PBMCs from every sample. Together with a sample-barcoded 5' primer, a J-beta primer mix was included in a second PCR lasting about 7 to 12 cycles. Tagging of each cDNA molecule was performed by a template-switch adaptor with 12 random nucleotides. TCRdb re-analysed the 5' RACE reads in MiXCR, keeping a single row per CDR3 protein. Among over 1,500,000 distinct CDR3 sequences listed, 40% to 55% were seen once. Broader study findings: Donor CMV infection status was unknown, possibly confounding age-related changes in expanded clonotypes.

Looked up from germline, CDR1 is DFQATT and CDR2 is SNEGSKA (reference sequence). The V end was cut by 0 bases, the J end by 0 bases, with 9 bases between. CDR3 length: 15 residues. Sequencing was done on a sample of blood. The J gene is TRBJ2-1, the V gene TRBV20-1, with a tentative D call TRBD1 (5 bases). The sequence was collected from a woman aged 40 to 50 in good health. CDR3 coding DNA: TGCAGTGCTAGAGATATAGGGGACTCCTACAATGAGCAGTTCTTC. It translates to CSARDIGDSYNEQFF.